Listed below are T cell receptor beta chains from one sample, sequenced in a study of blood T cell repertoires in COVID-19. TCRdb's copy holds only in-frame clones and misses some; the assay was immunoSEQ multiplex PCR. The sample holds 150,000 to 170,000 clones, roughly four fifths seen once. The sample comprised peripheral blood. The receptors here all came from a woman of 80 years or more with acute or convalescent COVID-19. The CDR3 runs from the conserved cysteine through the conserved F or W. A D gene is named only where the DNA matches it firmly. A clone size is listed for some rows: how often the clone was seen (once, few, many), or a class if it is expanded.

V	size	D	J	CDR3	DNA
TRBV7-3	-	TRBD1	TRBJ1-2	CASNESRGGQGENGYTF	TGTGCCAGCAACGAATCCAGGGGCGGACAGGGGGAGAATGGCTACACCTTC
TRBV11-2	once	TRBD2	TRBJ2-1	CASSLLAGVDEQFF	TGTGCCAGCAGCCTCCTAGCGGGGGTGGATGAGCAGTTCTTC
TRBV6-5	-	-	TRBJ2-4	CASGGAGLAKNIQYF	TGTGCCAGCGGAGGGGCAGGACTAGCCAAAAACATTCAGTACTTC
TRBV6-5	once	-	TRBJ1-1	CASRMIQGYTEAFF	TGTGCCAGCAGGATGATACAGGGCTACACTGAAGCTTTCTTT
TRBV5-1	many	-	TRBJ1-1	CASSLGSYSQNTEAFF	TGCGCCAGCAGCTTGGGGTCGTACAGCCAAAACACTGAAGCTTTCTTT
TRBV30	few	-	TRBJ1-2	CAWSTGGGYTF	TGTGCCTGGAGCACGGGAGGTGGCTACACCTTC
TRBV2	-	TRBD1	TRBJ2-7	CANSQGAYEQYF	TGTGCCAACTCACAGGGGGCCTACGAGCAGTACTTC
TRBV25-1	-	-	TRBJ1-1	CASSETNRAQPEAFF	TGTGCCAGCAGTGAAACCAACAGAGCCCAGCCAGAAGCTTTCTTT
TRBV6-2/TRBV6-3	few	-	TRBJ2-1	CASSYSSGGAGEQFF	TGTGCCAGCAGTTACTCGAGTGGGGGGGCGGGTGAGCAGTTCTTC
TRBV30	-	-	TRBJ1-1	CAWSVDVAGAAFF	TGTGCCTGGAGTGTAGATGTCGCTGGGGCGGCTTTCTTT
TRBV7-3	-	TRBD2	TRBJ2-3	CASSSLAGGTDTQYF	TGTGCCAGCAGTTCACTAGCGGGAGGGACAGATACGCAGTATTTT
TRBV5-1	-	TRBD1	TRBJ1-1	CASSLGWGQGAEAFF	TGCGCCAGCAGCTTGGGATGGGGACAGGGGGCTGAAGCTTTCTTT
TRBV15	-	-	TRBJ1-4	CATRNRVSEKLFF	TGTGCCACCCGAAACAGGGTTAGCGAAAAACTGTTTTTT
TRBV5-6	many	TRBD2	TRBJ2-3	CASSLGLAGGTDTQYF	TGTGCCAGCAGCTTGGGGCTAGCGGGGGGCACAGATACGCAGTATTTT
TRBV7-2	once	-	TRBJ2-5	CASSYQPGLGETQYF	TGTGCCAGCAGCTACCAACCGGGTCTTGGGGAGACCCAGTACTTC
TRBV5-4	-	TRBD1	TRBJ2-5	CASSLWRPGTGLETQYF	TGTGCCAGCAGCTTGTGGCGGCCCGGGACAGGGCTGGAGACCCAGTACTTC
TRBV29-1	-	TRBD1	TRBJ2-3	CSVGFGQGRPTDTQYF	TGCAGCGTGGGATTCGGACAGGGGAGGCCCACAGATACGCAGTATTTT
TRBV15	few	-	TRBJ1-5	CATSSDGQSNQPQHF	TGTGCCACCAGCAGTGACGGACAGAGCAATCAGCCCCAGCATTTT
TRBV5-1	-	-	TRBJ2-2	CASSLEGYANTGELFF	TGCGCCAGCAGCTTGGAGGGGTACGCGAACACCGGGGAGCTGTTTTTT
TRBV9	-	TRBD1	TRBJ1-4	CASTGTGALNEKLFF	TGTGCCAGCACCGGGACAGGGGCATTAAATGAAAAACTGTTTTTT
TRBV5-6	few	-	TRBJ1-2	CASSLPQGSLNYGYTF	TGTGCCAGCAGCTTGCCCCAGGGGTCACTAAACTATGGCTACACCTTC
TRBV14	-	TRBD2	TRBJ2-1	CASSRTSGGVYNEQFF	TGTGCCAGCAGCCGGACTAGCGGGGGGGTCTACAATGAGCAGTTCTTC
TRBV18	-	-	TRBJ2-7	CASSPSRYEQYF	TGTGCCAGCTCACCAAGCAGGTACGAGCAGTACTTC
TRBV7-3	-	TRBD2	TRBJ2-2	CASSLGLAGGTGELFF	TGTGCCAGCAGCTTGGGCCTAGCGGGAGGAACCGGGGAGCTGTTTTTT
TRBV6-5	-	-	TRBJ2-1	CASSRPTRFEQFF	TGTGCCAGCAGTCGCCCTACTAGGTTCGAGCAGTTCTTC
TRBV19	-	-	TRBJ1-2	CASGDQRGYTF	TGTGCTTCCGGGGATCAGCGAGGCTACACCTTC
TRBV18	few	TRBD1	TRBJ2-5	CASSPRTGGETQYF	TGTGCCAGCTCCCCCCGGACAGGGGGAGAGACCCAGTACTTC
TRBV30	-	TRBD1	TRBJ1-2	CAWSVKGQGVNGYTF	TGTGCCTGGAGTGTCAAGGGACAGGGAGTAAATGGCTACACCTTC
TRBV18	-	TRBD2	TRBJ2-7	CASSPTRTSSYEQYF	TGTGCCAGCTCACCAACCAGGACTAGCTCCTACGAGCAGTACTTC
TRBV30	-	TRBD2	TRBJ2-7	CAWSAAGGLEQYF	TGTGCCTGGAGTGCGGCGGGGGGGCTCGAGCAGTACTTC
TRBV11-2	-	TRBD1	TRBJ2-2	CASSSYRGNTGELFF	TGTGCCAGCAGCTCGTACAGGGGGAACACCGGGGAGCTGTTTTTT
TRBV5-1	-	-	TRBJ1-5	CASSLEPDSRNQPQHF	TGCGCCAGCAGCTTGGAACCAGACAGCCGTAATCAGCCCCAGCATTTT
TRBV19	-	TRBD1	TRBJ2-7	CASRGSTGPSYEQYF	TGTGCCAGTAGAGGATCGACAGGGCCCTCCTACGAGCAGTACTTC
TRBV9	-	TRBD2	TRBJ2-5	CASSEGLTLAGKETQYF	TGTGCCAGCAGCGAAGGTCTGACACTAGCGGGGAAAGAGACCCAGTACTTC
TRBV6-6	once	-	TRBJ1-3	CASSRKPRALGSGNTIYF	TGTGCCAGCAGTCGGAAACCCAGGGCTCTGGGCTCTGGAAACACCATATATTTT
TRBV7-3	-	-	TRBJ1-5	CASSLGQGQPQHF	TGTGCCAGCAGCTTAGGGCAGGGGCAGCCCCAGCATTTT
TRBV18	-	TRBD1	TRBJ1-1	CASSPQGPGQGLTEAFF	TGTGCCAGCTCACCTCAAGGCCCGGGACAGGGCCTTACTGAAGCTTTCTTT
TRBV29-1	few	TRBD1	TRBJ2-1	CSVEGQGRNNEQFF	TGCAGCGTTGAGGGACAGGGGCGTAACAATGAGCAGTTCTTC
TRBV7-8	-	-	TRBJ1-1	CASSPQGMVAFF	TGTGCCAGCAGCCCCCAGGGGATGGTGGCTTTCTTT
TRBV14	few	TRBD1	TRBJ1-4	CASSQSRPGQTNEKLFF	TGTGCCAGCAGCCAATCCCGTCCGGGACAGACTAATGAAAAACTGTTTTTT
TRBV10-3	-	TRBD1	TRBJ2-2	CAIRGQFVANTGELFF	TGTGCCATCAGGGGACAGTTCGTTGCGAACACCGGGGAGCTGTTTTTT
TRBV5-5	-	TRBD2	TRBJ2-1	CASSFTGGVWFF	TGTGCCAGCAGCTTTACTGGGGGGGTGTGGTTCTTC
TRBV3-1/TRBV3-2	-	-	TRBJ2-2	CASSQVAGSPGELFF	TGTGCCAGCAGCCAAGTCGCAGGGTCCCCCGGGGAGCTGTTTTTT
TRBV19	-	-	TRBJ1-1	CASTHYSNTEAFF	TGTGCCAGTACCCACTATTCGAACACTGAAGCTTTCTTT
TRBV5-1	many	-	TRBJ1-2	CASSLANTEAGYTF	TGCGCCAGCAGCTTGGCCAACACCGAAGCGGGCTACACCTTC
TRBV3-1/TRBV3-2	once	-	TRBJ2-2	CASSQSATGELFF	TGTGCCAGCAGCCAAAGTGCGACCGGGGAGCTGTTTTTT
TRBV7-3	-	TRBD2	TRBJ2-1	CASSLGGGDYYNEQFF	TGTGCCAGCAGCTTAGGAGGCGGGGACTATTACAATGAGCAGTTCTTC
TRBV6-5	-	-	TRBJ1-1	CASSYGQNTEAFF	TGTGCCAGCAGTTACGGGCAGAACACTGAAGCTTTCTTT
TRBV5-1	-	-	TRBJ1-1	CASSLTDKNTEAFF	TGCGCCAGCAGCTTGACAGATAAGAACACTGAAGCTTTCTTT
TRBV12-3/TRBV12-4	-	TRBD1	TRBJ1-2	CASSPPGGSGYTF	TGTGCCAGCAGCCCTCCAGGGGGCTCTGGCTACACCTTC
TRBV10-1	-	-	TRBJ2-3	CASSDYRLPGTQYF	TGCGCCAGCAGTGATTATCGGCTCCCGGGGACGCAGTATTTT
TRBV3-1/TRBV3-2	-	TRBD2	TRBJ2-7	CASSPRTSGVEQYF	TGTGCCAGCAGCCCACGGACTAGCGGGGTCGAGCAGTACTTC